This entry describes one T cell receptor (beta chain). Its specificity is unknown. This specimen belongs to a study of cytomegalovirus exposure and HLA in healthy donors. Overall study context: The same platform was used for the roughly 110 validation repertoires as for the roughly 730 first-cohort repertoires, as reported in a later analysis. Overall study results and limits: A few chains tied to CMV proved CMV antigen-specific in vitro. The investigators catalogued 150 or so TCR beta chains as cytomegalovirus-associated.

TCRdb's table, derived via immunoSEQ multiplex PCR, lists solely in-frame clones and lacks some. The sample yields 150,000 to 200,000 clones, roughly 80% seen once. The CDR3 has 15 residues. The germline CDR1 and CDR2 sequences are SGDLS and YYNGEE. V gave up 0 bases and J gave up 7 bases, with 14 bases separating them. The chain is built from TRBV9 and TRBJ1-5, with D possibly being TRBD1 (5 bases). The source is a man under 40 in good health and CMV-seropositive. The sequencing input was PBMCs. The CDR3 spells CASSVGQGLGQPQHF. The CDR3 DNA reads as TGTGCCAGCAGCGTAGGTCAGGGCCTTGGACAGCCCCAGCATTTT. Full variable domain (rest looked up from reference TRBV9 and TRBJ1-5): DSGVTQTPKHLITATGQRVTLRCSPRSGDLSVYWYQQSLDQGLQFLIQYYNGEERAKGNILERFSAQQFPDLHSELNLSSLELGDSALYFCASSVGQGLGQPQHFGDGTRLSIL.